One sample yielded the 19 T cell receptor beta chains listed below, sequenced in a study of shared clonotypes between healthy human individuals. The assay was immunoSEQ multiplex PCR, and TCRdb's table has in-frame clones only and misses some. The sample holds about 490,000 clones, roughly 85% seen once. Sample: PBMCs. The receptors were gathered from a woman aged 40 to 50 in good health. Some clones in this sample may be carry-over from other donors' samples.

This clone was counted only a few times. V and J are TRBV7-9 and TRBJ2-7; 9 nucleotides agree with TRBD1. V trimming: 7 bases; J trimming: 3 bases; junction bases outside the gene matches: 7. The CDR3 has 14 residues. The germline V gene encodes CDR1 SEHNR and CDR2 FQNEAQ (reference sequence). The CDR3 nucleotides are TGTGCCAGCATTCCGAGGGACAGGGACTACGAGCAGTACTTC. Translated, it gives CASIPRDRDYEQYF.

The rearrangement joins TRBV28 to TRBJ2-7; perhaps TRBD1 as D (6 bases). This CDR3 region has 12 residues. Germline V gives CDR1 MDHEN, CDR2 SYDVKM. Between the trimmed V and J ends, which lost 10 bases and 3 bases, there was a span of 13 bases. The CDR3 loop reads CATTQGFYEQYF. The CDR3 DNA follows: TGTGCCACTACCCAGGGGTTCTACGAGCAGTACTTC.

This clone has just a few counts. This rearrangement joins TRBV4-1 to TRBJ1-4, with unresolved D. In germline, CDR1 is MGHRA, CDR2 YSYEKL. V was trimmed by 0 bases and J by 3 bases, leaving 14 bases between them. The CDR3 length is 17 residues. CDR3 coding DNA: TGCGCCAGCAGCCAAGATCTGGCGATCGGACCTAATGAAAAACTGTTTTTT. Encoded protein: CASSQDLAIGPNEKLFF.

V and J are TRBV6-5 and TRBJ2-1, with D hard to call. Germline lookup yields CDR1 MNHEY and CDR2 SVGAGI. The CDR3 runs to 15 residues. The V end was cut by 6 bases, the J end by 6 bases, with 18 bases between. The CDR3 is CASRLHGAGSNEQFF. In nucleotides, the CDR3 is TGTGCCAGCAGATTACACGGAGCCGGCTCCAATGAGCAGTTCTTC.

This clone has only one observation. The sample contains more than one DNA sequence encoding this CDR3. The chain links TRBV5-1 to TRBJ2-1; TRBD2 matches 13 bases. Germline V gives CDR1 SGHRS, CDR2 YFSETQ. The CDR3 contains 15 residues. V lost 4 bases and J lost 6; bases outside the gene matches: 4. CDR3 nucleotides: TGCGCCAGCAGCCTCCGGACTAGCGGGAGCAATGAGCAGTTCTTC. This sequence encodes CASSLRTSGSNEQFF. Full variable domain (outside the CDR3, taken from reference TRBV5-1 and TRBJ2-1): KAGVTQTPRYLIKTRGQQVTLSCSPISGHRSVSWYQQTPGQGLQFLFEYFSETQRNKGNFPGRFSGRQFSNSRSEMNVSTLELGDSALYLCASSLRTSGSNEQFFGPGTRLTVL.

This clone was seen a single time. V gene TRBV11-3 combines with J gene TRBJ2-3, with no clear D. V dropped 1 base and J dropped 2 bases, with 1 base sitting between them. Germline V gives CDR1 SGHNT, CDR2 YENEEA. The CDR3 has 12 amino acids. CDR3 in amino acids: CASSLATDTQYF. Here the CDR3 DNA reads TGTGCCAGCAGCTTAGCCACAGATACGCAGTATTTT.

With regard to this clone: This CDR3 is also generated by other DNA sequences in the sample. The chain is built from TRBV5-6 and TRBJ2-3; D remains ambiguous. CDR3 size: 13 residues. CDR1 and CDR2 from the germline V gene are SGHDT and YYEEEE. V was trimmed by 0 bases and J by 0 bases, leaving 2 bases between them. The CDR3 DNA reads TGTGCCAGCAGCTTGGACAGCACAGATACGCAGTATTTT. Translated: CASSLDSTDTQYF.

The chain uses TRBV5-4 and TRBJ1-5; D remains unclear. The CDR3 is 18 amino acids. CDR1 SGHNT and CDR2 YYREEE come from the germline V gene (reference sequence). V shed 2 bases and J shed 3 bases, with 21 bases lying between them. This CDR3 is CASSFFSRSGSDNQPQHF. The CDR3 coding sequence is TGTGCCAGCAGCTTTTTCAGTAGGAGTGGGTCGGACAATCAGCCCCAGCATTTT.

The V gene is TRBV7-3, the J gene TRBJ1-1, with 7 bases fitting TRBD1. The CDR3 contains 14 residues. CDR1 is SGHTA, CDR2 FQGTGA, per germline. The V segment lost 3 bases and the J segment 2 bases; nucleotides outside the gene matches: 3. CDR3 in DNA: TGTGCCAGCAGCTTTACAGGGGCAAACACTGAAGCTTTCTTT. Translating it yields CASSFTGANTEAFF.

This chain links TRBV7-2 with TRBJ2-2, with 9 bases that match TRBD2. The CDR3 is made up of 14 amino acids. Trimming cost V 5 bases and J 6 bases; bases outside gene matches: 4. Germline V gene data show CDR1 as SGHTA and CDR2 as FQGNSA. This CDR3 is CASSGGLASGELFF. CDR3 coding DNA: TGTGCCAGCAGCGGGGGACTAGCTTCCGGGGAGCTGTTTTTT.

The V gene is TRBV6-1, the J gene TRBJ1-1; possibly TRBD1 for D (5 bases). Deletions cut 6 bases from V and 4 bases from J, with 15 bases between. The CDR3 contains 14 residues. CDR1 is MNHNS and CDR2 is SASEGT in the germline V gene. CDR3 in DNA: TGTGCCAGCAGGGCAGGGCAGCACAGCACTGAAGCTTTCTTT. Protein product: CASRAGQHSTEAFF.

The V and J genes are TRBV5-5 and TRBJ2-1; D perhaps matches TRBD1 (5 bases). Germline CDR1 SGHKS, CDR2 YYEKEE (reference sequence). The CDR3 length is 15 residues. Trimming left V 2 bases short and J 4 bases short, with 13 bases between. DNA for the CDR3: TGTGCCAGCAGCTTTACAGGACCTTTTTACAATGAGCAGTTCTTC. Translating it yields CASSFTGPFYNEQFF. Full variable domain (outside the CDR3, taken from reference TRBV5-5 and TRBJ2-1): DAGVTQSPTHLIKTRGQQVTLRCSPISGHKSVSWYQQVLGQGPQFIFQYYEKEERGRGNFPDRFSARQFPNYSSELNVNALLLGDSALYLCASSFTGPFYNEQFFGPGTRLTVL.

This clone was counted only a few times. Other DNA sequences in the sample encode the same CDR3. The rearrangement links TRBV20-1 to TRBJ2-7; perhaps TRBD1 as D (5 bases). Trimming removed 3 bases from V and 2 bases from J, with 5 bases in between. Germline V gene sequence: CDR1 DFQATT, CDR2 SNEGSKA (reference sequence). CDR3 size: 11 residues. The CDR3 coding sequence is TGCAGTGCTAGGACAGCCTACGAGCAGTACTTC. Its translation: CSARTAYEQYF.

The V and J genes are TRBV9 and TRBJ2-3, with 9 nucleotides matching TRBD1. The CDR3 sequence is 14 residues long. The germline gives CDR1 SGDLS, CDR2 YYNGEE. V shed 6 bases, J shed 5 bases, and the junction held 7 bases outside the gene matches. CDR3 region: CASNLQGAEDTQYF. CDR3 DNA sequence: TGTGCCAGCAATTTACAGGGGGCTGAAGATACGCAGTATTTT.

CDR3 loop: CASSHGSIVGNIQYF. As DNA, the CDR3 is TGCGCCAGCAGTCACGGGTCCATTGTGGGTAACATTCAGTACTTC. V and J are TRBV10-1 and TRBJ2-4, with D unclear. Germline values: CDR1 WNHNN, CDR2 SYGVQD (reference sequence). Trimming shortened V by 5 bases and J by 7 bases, and 18 bases separated the two germline ends. CDR3 length: 15 amino acids.

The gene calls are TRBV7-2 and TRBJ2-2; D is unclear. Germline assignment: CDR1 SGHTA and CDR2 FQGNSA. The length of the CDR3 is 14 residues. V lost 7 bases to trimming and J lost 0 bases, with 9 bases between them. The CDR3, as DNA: TGTGCCAGCAACATTAAAACGAACACCGGGGAGCTGTTTTTT. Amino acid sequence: CASNIKTNTGELFF.

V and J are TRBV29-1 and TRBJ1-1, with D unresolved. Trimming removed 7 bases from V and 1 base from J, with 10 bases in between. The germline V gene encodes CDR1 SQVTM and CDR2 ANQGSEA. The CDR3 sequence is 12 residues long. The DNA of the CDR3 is TGCAGCGCGAGAGCCCCGAACACTGAAGCTTTCTTT. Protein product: CSARAPNTEAFF.

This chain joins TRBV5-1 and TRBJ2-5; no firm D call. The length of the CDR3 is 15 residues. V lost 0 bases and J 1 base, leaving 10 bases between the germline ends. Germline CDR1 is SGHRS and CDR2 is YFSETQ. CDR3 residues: CASSLGQITQETQYF. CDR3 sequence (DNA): TGCGCCAGCAGCTTGGGACAAATCACCCAAGAGACCCAGTACTTC.

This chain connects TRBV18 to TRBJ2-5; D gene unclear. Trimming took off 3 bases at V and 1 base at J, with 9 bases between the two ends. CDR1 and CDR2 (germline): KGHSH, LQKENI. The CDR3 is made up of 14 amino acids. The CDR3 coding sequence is TGTGCCAGCTCACCCAGTAACACCCAAGAGACCCAGTACTTC. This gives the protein CASSPSNTQETQYF.